The 30 T cell receptor beta chains in this list originate from one sample, sequenced in a study of blood T cell repertoires in COVID-19 (dated by TCRdb to 2018 to 2021). The library was prepared using the immunoSEQ multiplex PCR assay. TCRdb stores this immuneACCESS table with in-frame sequences only. Part of the clones is absent; in the studies checked, under half of the shortfall reflects unresolved V genes, and no reason is known for the rest. In this sample the table shows fewer than 500,000 clones, around 87% of which occur a single time. The ten largest make up 1% to 1.5% of the sample. The sequenced material came from PBMCs or T cells enriched from blood (not recorded which). All receptors derive from a man aged 25-45 years who had recovered from COVID-19.

The chain employs TRBV3-1 (or the pseudogene TRBV3-2) and TRBJ1-2; maybe TRBD1 (5 bases). In germline, CDR1 is LGHDT, CDR2 YNNKEL (reference sequence). Between the trimmed V and J ends, which lost 0 bases and 4 bases, there was a span of 12 bases. The CDR3 spans 15 residues. For the CDR3, the DNA is TGTGCCAGCAGCCAAGACCTCTCAGGGCTCTATGGCTACACCTTC. Protein sequence: CASSQDLSGLYGYTF.

This chain links TRBV7-6 with TRBJ1-1; D might be TRBD1 (6 bases). The ends were cut back, 6 bases at V and 4 bases at J, with 12 bases in the middle. Germline loops: CDR1 SGHVS, CDR2 FNYEAQ. CDR3 size: 13 residues. In nucleotides, the CDR3 is TGTGCCAGCAGTCACGCAGGGGTCACTGAAGCTTTCTTT. Translation: CASSHAGVTEAFF.

The chain employs TRBV6-2 or TRBV6-3 and TRBJ2-7; 10 bases match TRBD1. CDR3 length: 18 residues. The germline gives CDR1 MNHEY, CDR2 SVGEGT. Unmatched junction bases numbered 15, after V lost 4 bases and J lost 3 bases. DNA for the CDR3: TGTGCCAGCAGTTCCTCAGGCCCCCCGGGACAGGGGTACTACGAGCAGTACTTC. Translated, it gives CASSSSGPPGQGYYEQYF.

The CDR3 loop is CASSFQGLGTEAFF. Here the CDR3 DNA reads TGTGCCAGCAGCTTCCAGGGGTTGGGCACTGAAGCTTTCTTT. The chain recombines TRBV7-2 with TRBJ1-1; a weak D match, TRBD1 (6 bases). CDR1 SGHTA and CDR2 FQGNSA come from the germline V gene. Trimming took 3 bases from V and 4 from J, leaving 12 bases between them. There are 14 residues in the CDR3.

The table lists this clone with a few counts. The chain uses TRBV3-1 (or the pseudogene TRBV3-2) and TRBJ1-5; D ambiguous. V lost 4 bases and J lost 7, with 14 bases in between. CDR1 is LGHDT, CDR2 YNNKEL, per germline (reference sequence). The CDR3 runs to 14 residues. CDR3 nucleotide sequence: TGTGCCAGCAGCCTCGGGAGCCGAGGGCAGCCCCAGCATTTT. It specifies CASSLGSRGQPQHF.

This clone is a singleton in its sample. This chain uses TRBV29-1 with TRBJ2-7, with 11 bases fitting TRBD1. CDR3 length equals 16 residues. Unmatched junction bases numbered 10, after V lost 1 base and J lost 5 bases. Germline CDR1 is SQVTM and CDR2 is ANQGSEA. Here the CDR3 reads CSVEGLGDRGIHEQYF. The CDR3 DNA reads as TGCAGCGTTGAAGGCTTAGGGGACAGGGGGATCCACGAGCAGTACTTC.

The chain has TRBV6-2 or TRBV6-3 and TRBJ1-6; 8 bases are a match to TRBD1. The V gene end was trimmed by 2 bases and the J gene end by 0 bases; junction bases not matched to a gene: 3. The length of the CDR3 is 17 residues. CDR1 and CDR2 from the germline V gene are MNHEY and SVGEGT. The CDR3 spells CASSYRTGSSYNSPLHF. The DNA for the CDR3 is TGTGCCAGCAGTTACCGGACAGGGAGCTCCTATAATTCACCCCTCCACTTT.

The V and J genes are TRBV5-5 and TRBJ2-7, with no clear D. Germline CDR1 reads SGHKS; CDR2 reads YYEKEE (reference sequence). CDR3 length: 18 residues. V lost 0 bases and J 2 bases, leaving 21 bases between the germline ends. CDR3 loop: CASSLEYSSPWATYEQYF. The CDR3 DNA sequence: TGTGCCAGCAGCTTGGAATACTCCTCCCCATGGGCGACCTACGAGCAGTACTTC.

The rearrangement links TRBV30 to TRBJ1-2; D is uncertain. CDR1 GTSNPN and CDR2 SVGIG come from the germline V gene (reference sequence). CDR3 length: 11 residues. V lost 3 bases to trimming and J lost 8 bases, with 10 bases between them. The CDR3, as DNA: TGTGCCTGGAGCCGCCCCGGGGGCTACACCTTC. Encoded protein: CAWSRPGGYTF.

This clone was counted only a few times. DNA for the CDR3: TGCGCCAGCAGCGTAGCAGAGGTGGAGAACACTGAAGCTTTCTTT. Translated: CASSVAEVENTEAFF. The chain carries TRBV5-1 and TRBJ1-1; D gene ambiguous. V dropped 4 bases and J dropped 1 base, with 14 bases sitting between them. Germline V lookup: CDR1 SGHRS, CDR2 YFSETQ. The CDR3 consists of 15 residues.

In its sample, this clone was seen once. The CDR3, as DNA: TGTGCCAGCAGAAGCGACTATAAACCCGATACGCAGTATTTT. Amino acids: CASRSDYKPDTQYF. The V and J genes are TRBV2 and TRBJ2-3; D perhaps matches TRBD2 (5 bases). The germline V and J ends were trimmed by 6 bases and 6 bases, with 16 bases remaining between them. This CDR3 spans 14 amino acids. CDR1 and CDR2 from the germline V gene are SNHLY and FYNNEI.

V is TRBV9 and J is TRBJ1-6; 7 nucleotides align to TRBD1. The CDR3 has 13 residues. J was trimmed by 13 bases and V by 4 bases; bases with no gene match: 8. From germline, CDR1 is SGDLS and CDR2 YYNGEE. The CDR3 DNA reads as TGTGCCAGCAGCCCTCGGGACAGTGGTCCCCTCCACTTT. Translated, it gives CASSPRDSGPLHF.

J is TRBJ1-5 and V is TRBV20-1; D unresolved. The CDR3 has 13 amino acids. Trimming took 3 bases from V and 5 from J, leaving 11 bases between them. Germline values: CDR1 DFQATT, CDR2 SNEGSKA (reference sequence). Here the CDR3 reads CSASPGQYQPQHF. The CDR3 bases are TGCAGTGCTAGTCCTGGGCAGTATCAGCCCCAGCATTTT.

This rearrangement joins TRBV11-2 to TRBJ2-5, with TRBD1 matching 7 bases. The CDR3 totals 13 residues. Germline lookup yields CDR1 SGHAT and CDR2 FQNNGV. The J segment lost 3 bases and the V segment lost 6 bases, leaving 4 bases of the junction unmatched. The DNA of the CDR3 is TGTGCCAGCAGACACACAGGGGAAGAGACCCAGTACTTC. Translated, it gives CASRHTGEETQYF.

V and J are TRBV4-1 and TRBJ1-1, with TRBD1 matching over 8 bases. Trimming removed 2 bases from V and 5 bases from J; junction bases left unmatched: 4. Germline V gene sequence: CDR1 MGHRA, CDR2 YSYEKL. The length of the CDR3 is 14 residues. In DNA form, the CDR3 reads TGCGCCAGCAGCCAAACAGGGGGAGGAACTGAAGCTTTCTTT. Its protein is CASSQTGGGTEAFF.

This clone has more than one count but fewer than ten. The V call is TRBV6-2 or TRBV6-3, the J call TRBJ2-2, with D maybe TRBD2 (7 bases). Trimming pared 2 bases from V and 5 bases from J, leaving 9 bases between. Looked up from germline, CDR1 is MNHEY and CDR2 is SVGEGT. This CDR3 spans 14 amino acids. The CDR3 sequence is CASSYRGGTGELFF. CDR3 nucleotide sequence: TGTGCCAGCAGTTACAGGGGGGGGACCGGGGAGCTGTTTTTT.

The chain couples TRBV5-1 to TRBJ2-7; perhaps TRBD2 as D (6 bases). The CDR3 sequence is 15 residues long. V lost 4 bases and J 7 bases, leaving 21 bases between the germline ends. CDR1 SGHRS and CDR2 YFSETQ come from the germline V gene. The CDR3: CASSTRTGSTGEQYF. CDR3 nucleotides: TGCGCCAGCAGCACTCGGACCGGGAGTACTGGGGAGCAGTACTTC. Full variable domain (outside the CDR3, taken from reference TRBV5-1 and TRBJ2-7): KAGVTQTPRYLIKTRGQQVTLSCSPISGHRSVSWYQQTPGQGLQFLFEYFSETQRNKGNFPGRFSGRQFSNSRSEMNVSTLELGDSALYLCASSTRTGSTGEQYFGPGTRLTVT.

The V call is TRBV5-1, the J call TRBJ1-5, with D unresolved. Germline-derived CDR1 and CDR2 are SGHRS and YFSETQ. This CDR3 is built from 17 residues. V was shortened by 0 bases and J by 0 bases, with 13 bases between the two germline ends. CDR3 amino acids: CASSLVRGRYSNQPQHF. CDR3 in DNA: TGCGCCAGCAGCTTGGTTAGAGGTCGGTATAGCAATCAGCCCCAGCATTTT. Full variable domain (missing parts from reference TRBV5-1 and TRBJ1-5): KAGVTQTPRYLIKTRGQQVTLSCSPISGHRSVSWYQQTPGQGLQFLFEYFSETQRNKGNFPGRFSGRQFSNSRSEMNVSTLELGDSALYLCASSLVRGRYSNQPQHFGDGTRLSIL.

The J gene is TRBJ2-5, the V gene TRBV29-1; maybe TRBD1 (6 bases). Germline CDR1 SQVTM, CDR2 ANQGSEA. Between the trimmed V and J ends, which lost 4 bases and 2 bases, there was a span of 14 bases. The CDR3 has 14 amino acids. DNA for the CDR3: TGCAGCGTTGGTCTGGGGGCGCAACAAGAGACCCAGTACTTC. Its translation: CSVGLGAQQETQYF. Variable domain in full (rest from reference TRBV29-1 and TRBJ2-5): SAVISQKPSRDICQRGTSLTIQCQVDSQVTMMFWYRQQPGQSLTLIATANQGSEATYESGFVIDKFPISRPNLTFSTLTVSNMSPEDSSIYLCSVGLGAQQETQYFGPGTRLLVL.

J is TRBJ1-1 and V is TRBV2; 10 bases are shared with TRBD1. V lost 7 bases and J lost 3; bases outside the gene matches: 5. CDR3 length: 14 amino acids. The germline CDR1 and CDR2 sequences are SNHLY and FYNNEI. The DNA of the CDR3 is TGTGCCAGCACCAAGGACAGGGGGGACACTGAAGCTTTCTTT. This sequence encodes CASTKDRGDTEAFF. Variable domain in full (rest from reference TRBV2 and TRBJ1-1): EPEVTQTPSHQVTQMGQEVILRCVPISNHLYFYWYRQILGQKVEFLVSFYNNEISEKSEIFDDQFSVERPDGSNFTLKIRSTKLEDSAMYFCASTKDRGDTEAFFGQGTRLTVV.

This sequence joins TRBV12-3 or TRBV12-4 and TRBJ2-2; 9 nucleotides match TRBD1. V trimming: 5 bases; J trimming: 6 bases; junction bases outside the gene matches: 1. The CDR3 is made up of 13 amino acids. CDR3 sequence reads: CASSRTGAGELFF. The CDR3 DNA is TGTGCCAGCAGTCGGACAGGGGCCGGGGAGCTGTTTTTT.

V usage is TRBV3-1 (or the pseudogene TRBV3-2) and J usage is TRBJ1-3, with 7 bases aligning to TRBD1. The CDR3 runs 16 residues. CDR1 is LGHDT and CDR2 is YNNKEL in the germline V gene (reference sequence). Trimming removed 1 base from V and 8 bases from J; junction bases left unmatched: 11. This chain's CDR3 is CASSQGGPGGVYTIYF. The DNA of the CDR3 is TGTGCCAGCAGCCAAGGGGGCCCAGGGGGAGTTTACACCATATATTTT.

The V gene is TRBV5-1, the J gene TRBJ1-2; 8 bases are a match to TRBD1. The CDR3 is 15 amino acids. V dropped 4 bases and J dropped 6; count of bases not matched to a gene: 11. Germline values: CDR1 SGHRS, CDR2 YFSETQ. The CDR3 sequence: CASSPTPQGANGYTF. The CDR3 nucleotides read TGCGCCAGCAGCCCAACGCCCCAGGGGGCGAATGGCTACACCTTC.

J is TRBJ1-5 and V is TRBV5-6; no clear D. The CDR3 sequence is 12 residues long. V shed 3 bases and J shed 7 bases, with 8 bases lying between them. Per the germline V gene, CDR1 is SGHDT and CDR2 is YYEEEE. The chain's CDR3 is CASSSPGQPQHF. In DNA form, the CDR3 reads TGTGCCAGCAGCTCACCAGGCCAGCCCCAGCATTTT.

This clone was seen just once. V and J are TRBV19 and TRBJ1-1; no firm D call. The CDR3 loop spans 13 amino acids. The V end was cut by 5 bases, the J end by 10 bases, with 17 bases between. Germline lookup yields CDR1 LNHDA and CDR2 SQIVND (reference sequence). The CDR3 reads CASSRGARLGAFF. CDR3 sequence (DNA): TGTGCCAGTAGTCGGGGAGCCCGTTTAGGAGCTTTCTTT.

This chain connects TRBV5-1 to TRBJ1-1; D unresolved. V was pared by 4 bases and J by 2 bases, with 15 bases between. Germline CDR1 is SGHRS and CDR2 is YFSETQ. The CDR3 has 15 residues. CDR3 loop: CASSLPGEPNTEAFF. The CDR3 nucleotides are TGCGCCAGCAGCCTACCCGGGGAACCAAACACTGAAGCTTTCTTT.

The chain is built from TRBV9 and TRBJ2-7; maybe TRBD1 (5 bases). CDR1 and CDR2 from the germline V gene are SGDLS and YYNGEE. CDR3 size: 15 residues. The V and J ends lost 0 bases and 4 bases respectively, with 14 bases between them. The CDR3 reads CASSVEAQATYEQYF. The CDR3 DNA follows: TGTGCCAGCAGCGTAGAGGCACAGGCTACATACGAGCAGTACTTC.

The rearrangement uses TRBV15 and TRBJ2-5, with TRBD1 matching over 7 bases. The ends lost 0 bases at V and 5 bases at J; junction bases unmatched: 6. Per the germline V gene, CDR1 is LNHNV and CDR2 is YYDKDF (reference sequence). The CDR3 is 15 amino acids. CDR3 protein: CATSRDPTGIETQYF. In nucleotides, the CDR3 is TGTGCCACCAGCAGAGACCCGACAGGGATTGAGACCCAGTACTTC. Full variable domain (rest looked up from reference TRBV15 and TRBJ2-5): DAMVIQNPRYQVTQFGKPVTLSCSQTLNHNVMYWYQQKSSQAPKLLFHYYDKDFNNEADTPDNFQSRRPNTSFCFLDIRSPGLGDTAMYLCATSRDPTGIETQYFGPGTRLLVL.

The J gene is TRBJ1-6, the V gene TRBV4-3, with TRBD1 matching 7 bases. Germline-derived CDR1 and CDR2 are LGHNA and YSLEER. CDR3 size: 16 residues. V gave up 0 bases and J gave up 7 bases; unmatched junction bases: 6. CDR3 region: CASSQDPPGGNSPLHF. CDR3 nucleotide sequence: TGCGCCAGCAGCCAAGATCCCCCAGGGGGGAATTCACCCCTCCACTTT.

V is TRBV5-5 and J is TRBJ1-2; tentatively, D is TRBD1 (5 bases). Germline loops: CDR1 SGHKS, CDR2 YYEKEE (reference sequence). This CDR3 has 15 amino acids. Trimming took 4 bases from V and 0 from J, leaving 13 bases between them. Here the CDR3 DNA reads TGTGCCAGCAGCCCTGGGACTTCCGCTAACTATGGCTACACCTTC. Residues: CASSPGTSANYGYTF.